The sequence of this TCR beta chain was determined in a study of naive and memory T cell subsets. The V and J ends lost 1 base and 0 bases respectively, with 7 bases between them. The germline V gene encodes CDR1 MNHEY and CDR2 SVGEGT. The CDR3 runs to 15 residues. This clonotype occurred many times. Its antigen is currently unknown. Study-level points and caveats: Expression changes during T cell differentiation may affect RNA-based TCR counts. The power law exponent of TCR abundance differed between naive and memory cells.

An equimolar mix of two oligonucleotides served as the beta constant-region primer for TRBC1 and TRBC2. The ligated cDNA underwent four PCR rounds using SP2 and nested alpha and beta constant-region primers. TCRdb fed the UMI-ligation and nested PCR reads into MiXCR, producing one record per CDR3 protein. The sample yields 15,000 to 20,000 distinct CDR3 sequences, around 8.2% seen once. The source is a human donor in good health. The sequencing input was central memory CD8+ T cells from blood. The chain uses TRBV6-2 or TRBV6-3 and TRBJ2-1, with D hard to call. For the CDR3, the DNA is TGTGCCAGCAGTTACTGGGTTAGCTCCTACAATGAGCAGTTCTTC. Its protein is CASSYWVSSYNEQFF.